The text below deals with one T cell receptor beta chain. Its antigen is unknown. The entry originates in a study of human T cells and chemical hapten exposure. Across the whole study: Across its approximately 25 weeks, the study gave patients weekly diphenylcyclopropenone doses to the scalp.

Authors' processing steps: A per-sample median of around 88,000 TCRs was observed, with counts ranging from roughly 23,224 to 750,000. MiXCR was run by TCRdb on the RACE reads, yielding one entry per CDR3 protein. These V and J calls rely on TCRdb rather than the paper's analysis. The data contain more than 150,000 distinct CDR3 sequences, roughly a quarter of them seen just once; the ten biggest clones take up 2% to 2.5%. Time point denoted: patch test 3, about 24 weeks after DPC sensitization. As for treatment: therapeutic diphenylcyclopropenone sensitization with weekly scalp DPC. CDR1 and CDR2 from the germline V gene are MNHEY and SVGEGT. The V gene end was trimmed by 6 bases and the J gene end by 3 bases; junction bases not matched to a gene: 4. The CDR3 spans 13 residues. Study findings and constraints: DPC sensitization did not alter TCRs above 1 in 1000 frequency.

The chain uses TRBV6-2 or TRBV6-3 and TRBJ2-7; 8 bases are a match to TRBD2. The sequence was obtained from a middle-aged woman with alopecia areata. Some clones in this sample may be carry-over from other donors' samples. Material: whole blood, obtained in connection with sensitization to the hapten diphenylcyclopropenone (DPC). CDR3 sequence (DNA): TGTGCCAGCAGACAGACTAGCGTCTACGAGCAGTACTTC. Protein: CASRQTSVYEQYF.